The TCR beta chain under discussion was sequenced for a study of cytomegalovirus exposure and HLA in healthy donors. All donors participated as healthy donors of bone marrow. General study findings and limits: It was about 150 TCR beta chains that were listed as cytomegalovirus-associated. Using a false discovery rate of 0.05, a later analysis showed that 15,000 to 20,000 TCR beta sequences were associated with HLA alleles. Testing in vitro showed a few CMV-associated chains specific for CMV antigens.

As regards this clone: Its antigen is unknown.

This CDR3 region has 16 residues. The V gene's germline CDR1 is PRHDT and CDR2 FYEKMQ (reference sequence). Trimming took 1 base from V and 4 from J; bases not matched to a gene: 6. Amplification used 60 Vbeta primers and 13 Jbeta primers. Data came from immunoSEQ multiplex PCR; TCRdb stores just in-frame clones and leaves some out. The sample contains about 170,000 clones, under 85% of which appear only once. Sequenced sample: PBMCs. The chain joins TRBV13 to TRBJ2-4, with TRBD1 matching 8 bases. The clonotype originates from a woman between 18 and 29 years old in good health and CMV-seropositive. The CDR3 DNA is TGTGCCAGCAGCTTAGAGACAGGGGAGGTAAAAAACATTCAGTACTTC. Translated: CASSLETGEVKNIQYF.